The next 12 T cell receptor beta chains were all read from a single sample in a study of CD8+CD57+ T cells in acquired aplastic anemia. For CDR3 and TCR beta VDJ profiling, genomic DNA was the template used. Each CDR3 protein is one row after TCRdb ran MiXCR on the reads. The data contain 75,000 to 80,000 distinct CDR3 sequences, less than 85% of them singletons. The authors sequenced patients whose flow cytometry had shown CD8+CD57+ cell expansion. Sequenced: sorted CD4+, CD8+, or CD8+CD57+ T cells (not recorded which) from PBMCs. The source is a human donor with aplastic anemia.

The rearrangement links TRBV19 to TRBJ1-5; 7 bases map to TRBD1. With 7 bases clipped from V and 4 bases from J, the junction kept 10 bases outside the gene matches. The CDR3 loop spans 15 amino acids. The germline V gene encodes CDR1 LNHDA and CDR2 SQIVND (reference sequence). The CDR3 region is CASKEGAGGNQPQHF. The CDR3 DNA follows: TGTGCCAGTAAGGAGGGCGCAGGGGGAAATCAGCCCCAGCATTTT.

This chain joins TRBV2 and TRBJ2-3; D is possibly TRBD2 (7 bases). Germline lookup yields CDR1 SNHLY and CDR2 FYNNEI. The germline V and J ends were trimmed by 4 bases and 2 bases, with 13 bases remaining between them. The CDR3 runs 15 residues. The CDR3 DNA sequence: TGTGCCAGCAGTGTTTCGGGGGGCTACACAGATACGCAGTATTTT. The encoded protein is CASSVSGGYTDTQYF.

Written as DNA, the CDR3 is TGCAGTGCTCAGTCCGAGCAGGGCCACCAAGAGACCCAGTACTTC. Amino acid sequence: CSAQSEQGHQETQYF. The rearrangement joins TRBV20-1 to TRBJ2-5; D is possibly TRBD1 (5 bases). V dropped 5 bases and J dropped 0 bases, with 16 bases sitting between them. The CDR3 covers 15 residues. Germline CDR1 is DFQATT and CDR2 is SNEGSKA (reference sequence).

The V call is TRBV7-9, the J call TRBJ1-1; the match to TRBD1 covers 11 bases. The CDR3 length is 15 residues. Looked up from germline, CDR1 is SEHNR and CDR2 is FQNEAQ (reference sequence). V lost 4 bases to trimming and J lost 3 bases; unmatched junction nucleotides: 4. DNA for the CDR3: TGTGCCAGCAGCTCCGGACAGGGGGCGTACACTGAAGCTTTCTTT. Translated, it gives CASSSGQGAYTEAFF.

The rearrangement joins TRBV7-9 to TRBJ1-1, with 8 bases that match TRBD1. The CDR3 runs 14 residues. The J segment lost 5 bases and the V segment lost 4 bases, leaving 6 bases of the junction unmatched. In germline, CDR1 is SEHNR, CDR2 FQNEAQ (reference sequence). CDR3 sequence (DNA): TGTGCCAGCAGCTCAACAGGGGGTCGGACTGAAGCTTTCTTT. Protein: CASSSTGGRTEAFF.

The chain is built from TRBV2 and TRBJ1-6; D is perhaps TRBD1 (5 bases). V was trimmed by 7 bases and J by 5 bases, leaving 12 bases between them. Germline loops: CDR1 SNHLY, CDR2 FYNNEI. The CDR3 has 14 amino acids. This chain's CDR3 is CASTRQGDNSPLHF. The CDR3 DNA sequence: TGTGCCAGCACTAGGCAGGGTGATAATTCACCCCTCCACTTT.

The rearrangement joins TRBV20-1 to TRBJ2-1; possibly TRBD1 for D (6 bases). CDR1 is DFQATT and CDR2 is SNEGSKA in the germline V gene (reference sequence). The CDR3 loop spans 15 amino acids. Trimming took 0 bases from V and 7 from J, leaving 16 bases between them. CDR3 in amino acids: CSARESYRVKNEQFF. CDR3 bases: TGCAGTGCTAGAGAGAGTTACAGGGTGAAGAATGAGCAGTTCTTC.

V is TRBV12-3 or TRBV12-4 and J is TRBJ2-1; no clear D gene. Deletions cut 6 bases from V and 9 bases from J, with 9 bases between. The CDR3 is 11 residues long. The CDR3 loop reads CASRLSSEQFF. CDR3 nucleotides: TGTGCCAGCAGGCTTAGCAGTGAGCAGTTCTTC.

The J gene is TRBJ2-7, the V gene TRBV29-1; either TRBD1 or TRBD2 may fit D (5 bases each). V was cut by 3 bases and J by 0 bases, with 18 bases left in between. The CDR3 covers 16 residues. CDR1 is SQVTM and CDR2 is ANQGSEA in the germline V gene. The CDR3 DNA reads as TGCAGCGTTGACACAGGACGGGGAACCACCTCCTACGAGCAGTACTTC. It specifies CSVDTGRGTTSYEQYF.

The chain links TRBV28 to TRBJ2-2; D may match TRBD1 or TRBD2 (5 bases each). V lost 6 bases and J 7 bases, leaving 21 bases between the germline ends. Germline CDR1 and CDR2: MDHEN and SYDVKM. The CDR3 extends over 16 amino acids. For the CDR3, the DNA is TGTGCCAGCAGCCCCCCTTCGGCCGGGGCAGGCGGGGAGCTGTTTTTT. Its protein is CASSPPSAGAGGELFF.

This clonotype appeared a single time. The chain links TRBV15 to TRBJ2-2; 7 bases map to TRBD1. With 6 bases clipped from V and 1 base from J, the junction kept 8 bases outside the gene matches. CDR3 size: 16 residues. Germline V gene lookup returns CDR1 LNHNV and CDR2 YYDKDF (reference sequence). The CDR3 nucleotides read TGTGCCACCAGTCCTTTGGACAGGAGGAACACCGGGGAGCTGTTTTTT. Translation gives CATSPLDRRNTGELFF.

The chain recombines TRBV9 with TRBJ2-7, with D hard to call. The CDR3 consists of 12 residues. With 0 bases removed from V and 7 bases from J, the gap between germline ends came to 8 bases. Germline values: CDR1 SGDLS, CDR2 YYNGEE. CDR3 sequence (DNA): TGTGCCAGCAGCGTAGAAGGGTCGGAGCAGTACTTC. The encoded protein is CASSVEGSEQYF. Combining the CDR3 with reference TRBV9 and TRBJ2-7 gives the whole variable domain DSGVTQTPKHLITATGQRVTLRCSPRSGDLSVYWYQQSLDQGLQFLIQYYNGEERAKGNILERFSAQQFPDLHSELNLSSLELGDSALYFCASSVEGSEQYFGPGTRLTVT.